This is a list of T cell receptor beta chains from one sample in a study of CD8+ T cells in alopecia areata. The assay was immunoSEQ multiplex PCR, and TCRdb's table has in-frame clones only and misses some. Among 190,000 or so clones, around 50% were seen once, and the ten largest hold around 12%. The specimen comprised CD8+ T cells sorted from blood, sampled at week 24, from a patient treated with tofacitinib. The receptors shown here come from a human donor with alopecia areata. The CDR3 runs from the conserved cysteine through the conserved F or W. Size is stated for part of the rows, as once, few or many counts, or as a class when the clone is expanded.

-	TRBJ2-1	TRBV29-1	CSVEETYNEQFF
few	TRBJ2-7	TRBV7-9	CASSFTGTPYEQYF
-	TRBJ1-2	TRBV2	CASRTGGFGYTF
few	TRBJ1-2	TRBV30	CAWDKNYGYTF
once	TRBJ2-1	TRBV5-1	CASSSRLQGGQFNEQFF
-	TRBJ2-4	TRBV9	CASSGRIGIQYF
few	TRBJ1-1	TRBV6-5	CASQPDRAGNTEAFF
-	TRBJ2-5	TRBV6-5	CASKGHGAEQETQYF
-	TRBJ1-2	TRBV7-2	CASSPGAGGHYGYTF
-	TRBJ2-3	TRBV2	CASDIMGASSTDTQYF
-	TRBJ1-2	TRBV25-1	CASRGYGYTF
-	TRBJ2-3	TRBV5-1	CASSFTDTQYF
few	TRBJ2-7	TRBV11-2	CASSFRDLGGYEQYF
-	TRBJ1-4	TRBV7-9	CASSRTGVEKLFF
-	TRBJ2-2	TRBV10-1	CATSRHATHTGELFF
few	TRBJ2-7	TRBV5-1	CASSSEEFSYEQYF
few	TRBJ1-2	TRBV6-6	CASEGAHGYTF
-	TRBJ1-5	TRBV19	CASSAPGSNQPQHF
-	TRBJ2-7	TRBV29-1	CSVQGAQTYEQYF
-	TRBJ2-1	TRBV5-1	CASSLRGQAYSYNEQFF
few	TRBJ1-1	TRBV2	CASSEAGQVNTEAFF
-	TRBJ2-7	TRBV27	CASSRLQGANYEQYF
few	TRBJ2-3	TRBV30	CAWSVLGVDTQYF
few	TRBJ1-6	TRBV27	CASRLGQGNSPLHF
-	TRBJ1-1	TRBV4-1	CASSQAQTNTEAFF
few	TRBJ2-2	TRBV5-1	CASSFTASRGPITGELFF
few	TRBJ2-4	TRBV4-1	CASSQERDIQYF
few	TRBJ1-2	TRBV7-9	CASSLDFQLQYGYTF
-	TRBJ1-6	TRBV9	CASSGGGSGSPLHF
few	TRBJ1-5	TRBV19	CASSMGQTSDQPQHF
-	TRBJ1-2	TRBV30	CAWGPGPYGYTF
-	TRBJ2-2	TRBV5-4	CASSPRTSGNTGELFF
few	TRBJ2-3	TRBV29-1	CSVEDPILVPIGGTDTQYF
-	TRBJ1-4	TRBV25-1	CASSGSARINEKLFF
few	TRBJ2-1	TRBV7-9	CASSFSRILYNEQFF
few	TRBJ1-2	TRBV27	CASSLSTGYRDGYTF
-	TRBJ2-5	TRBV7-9	CASRYHGTDQETQYF
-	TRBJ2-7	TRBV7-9	CASSPSFRTGGDGYEQYF
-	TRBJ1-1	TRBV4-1	CASSQESPPRLNTEAFF